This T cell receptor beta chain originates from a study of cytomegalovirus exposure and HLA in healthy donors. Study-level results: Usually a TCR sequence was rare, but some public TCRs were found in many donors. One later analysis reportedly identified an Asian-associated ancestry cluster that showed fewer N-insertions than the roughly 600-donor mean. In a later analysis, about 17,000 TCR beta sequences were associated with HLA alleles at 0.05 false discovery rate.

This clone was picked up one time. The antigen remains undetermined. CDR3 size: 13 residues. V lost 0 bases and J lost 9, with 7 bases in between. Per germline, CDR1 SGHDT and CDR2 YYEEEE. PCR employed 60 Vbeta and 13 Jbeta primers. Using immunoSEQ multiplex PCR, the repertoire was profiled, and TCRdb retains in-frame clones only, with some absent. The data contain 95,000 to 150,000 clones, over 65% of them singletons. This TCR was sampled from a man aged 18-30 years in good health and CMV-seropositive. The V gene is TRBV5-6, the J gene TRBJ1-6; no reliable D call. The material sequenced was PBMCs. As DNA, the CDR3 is TGTGCCAGCAGCTTGGCCAGTGTTTCACCCCTCCACTTT. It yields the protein CASSLASVSPLHF.